A selection of T cell receptor beta chains follows, all from one sample in a study of T-cell memory formation after mild COVID-19. TCRdb recomputed calls from the 5' RACE reads with MiXCR, one row per CDR3 protein. Among about 290,000 distinct CDR3 sequences listed, around 15% were seen once. The sequenced material came from PBMCs or a T cell subset sorted from them (not recorded which). The origin of the receptors is a man between 18 and 35 years old who had mild COVID-19 (a few samples of this study predate the infection). Cell type and time point are not known. Both conserved end residues are part of each CDR3. The order of the fields is clone size, D gene, V gene, J gene, CDR3 DNA, CDR3 protein. A D gene is named only where the DNA matches it firmly. Part of the rows lack a size; the others show once, few, many or a class for expanded clones.

-	-	TRBV6-1	TRBJ2-7	TGTGCCAGCAGTGGGGGACGGGCCAGCTCCTACGAGCAGTACTTC	CASSGGRASSYEQYF
few	-	TRBV10-3	TRBJ2-2	TGTGCCACCATGTGGACAGTGGACACCGGGGAGCTGTTTTTT	CATMWTVDTGELFF
-	-	TRBV6-2/TRBV6-3	TRBJ2-1	TGTGCCAGCAGTGGGGACATGTACGAGCAGTTCTTC	CASSGDMYEQFF
-	-	TRBV4-3	TRBJ2-1	TGCGCCAGCAGCCAAGATTTGTACAGTCAGAACAATGAGCAGTTCTTC	CASSQDLYSQNNEQFF
few	TRBD1	TRBV12-3/TRBV12-4	TRBJ1-5	TGTGCCAGCAGTGGAGGGGGGACAGTTAGCAATCAGCCCCAGCATTTT	CASSGGGTVSNQPQHF
few	TRBD2	TRBV7-9	TRBJ2-3	TGTGCCAGCAGCGCCGGGACTAGCGGAGGAGATACGCAGTATTTT	CASSAGTSGGDTQYF
many	-	TRBV24-1	TRBJ1-5	TGTGCCACCAGTGATTTGAAGGGTCGACGGAATCAGCCCCAGCATTTT	CATSDLKGRRNQPQHF
-	-	TRBV4-2	TRBJ1-6	TGTGCCAGCAGCCGAGGGGGGAATTCACCCCTCCACTTT	CASSRGGNSPLHF
-	-	TRBV20-1	TRBJ2-1	TGCAGTGCTAGGTCGTCTGAGCAGTTCTTC	CSARSSEQFF
-	TRBD1	TRBV7-8	TRBJ2-1	TGTGCCAGCCTACTGACAGGGGCCAATGAGCAGTTCTTC	CASLLTGANEQFF
few	-	TRBV5-1	TRBJ1-4	TGCGCCAGCAGCGGCGGAGGGACTGATGAAAAACTGTTTTTT	CASSGGGTDEKLFF
few	-	TRBV20-1	TRBJ2-3	TGCAGTGCTAGGGCTGGACCGCGGGATACGCAGTATTTT	CSARAGPRDTQYF
once	-	TRBV7-9	TRBJ2-1	TGTGCCAGCAGCACTTCTTACAATGAGCAGTTCTTC	CASSTSYNEQFF
-	TRBD1	TRBV6-2/TRBV6-3	TRBJ1-1	TGTGCCAGCAGCCCCCAGGGGGTATCAGCCACTGAAGCTTTCTTT	CASSPQGVSATEAFF
-	TRBD1	TRBV7-2	TRBJ2-3	TGTGCCAGCAGCTTAGTGCAGGGGGTAGGTGGAGATACGCAGTATTTT	CASSLVQGVGGDTQYF
-	-	TRBV7-2	TRBJ1-2	TGTGCCAGCAGCTTAGCGAGAGGGGACCGGGGGTATGGCTACACCTTC	CASSLARGDRGYGYTF
-	-	TRBV20-1	TRBJ2-7	TGCAGTGCTAGATACCGGGACGCTCCCTACGAGCAGTACTTC	CSARYRDAPYEQYF
many	-	TRBV4-1	TRBJ2-5	TGCGCCAGCAGCCAAACTTCTCTCGGGCCAATCAAAGAGACCCAGTACTTC	CASSQTSLGPIKETQYF
few	-	TRBV4-3	TRBJ1-4	TGCGCCAGCAGACCGACCCGAGCAACTAATGAAAAACTGTTTTTT	CASRPTRATNEKLFF
many	TRBD1	TRBV10-3	TRBJ1-5	TGTGCCATCAGTGAGTCAGGGGGCGGCGGTCAGCCCCAGCATTTT	CAISESGGGGQPQHF
many	-	TRBV9	TRBJ2-3	TGTGCCAGCAGCGTAGCCCCAGCGTTTAGCACAGATACGCAGTATTTT	CASSVAPAFSTDTQYF
-	-	TRBV5-1	TRBJ2-1	TGCGCCGACAATGAGCAGTTCTTC	CADNEQFF
-	-	TRBV11-2	TRBJ1-4	TGTGCCAGCAGCTTAGGGGGGAGGCGGTATGAAAAACTGTTTTTT	CASSLGGRRYEKLFF
-	TRBD1	TRBV6-5	TRBJ1-1	TGTGCCAGCAGTTACTCCGGACAGGGGGCTTTTGAAGCTTTCTTT	CASSYSGQGAFEAFF
few	-	TRBV6-5	TRBJ2-7	TGTGCCAGCTACCAGGGTCCCTACGAGCAGTACTTC	CASYQGPYEQYF
few	-	TRBV12-3/TRBV12-4	TRBJ1-4	TGTGCCAGCAGCGTACACGGGGAAAAACTGTTTTTT	CASSVHGEKLFF
few	TRBD2	TRBV12-3/TRBV12-4	TRBJ2-7	TGTGCCAGCAGTCGAGCGGGGGGATCCGAGCAGTACTTC	CASSRAGGSEQYF
few	-	TRBV29-1	TRBJ2-5	TGCAGCGTTGAAGAGGATACACAGCACAACCAAGAGACCCAGTACTTC	CSVEEDTQHNQETQYF
few	TRBD1	TRBV5-1	TRBJ2-2	TGCGCCAGCAGCTTCGGGACAGCGGCTTTATCGAACACCGGGGAGCTGTTTTTT	CASSFGTAALSNTGELFF
-	-	TRBV6-5	TRBJ1-3	TGTGCCAGCACCACCCGCTCTGGAAACACCATATATTTT	CASTTRSGNTIYF
few	-	TRBV18	TRBJ2-1	TGTGCCAGCTCACCGGGCCTAGCGTCGACCAATGAGCAGTTCTTC	CASSPGLASTNEQFF
few	-	TRBV13	TRBJ1-2	TGTGCCAGCAGCCCCTCCGGCGCCCCGTCGAACCGCGGGGGCTACACCTTC	CASSPSGAPSNRGGYTF